This TCR beta chain was captured in a study of OX40 agonist ivuxolimab in advanced cancers. V was trimmed by 8 bases and J by 0 bases, leaving 7 bases between them. The CDR3 contains 12 residues. Germline assignment: CDR1 GTSNPN and CDR2 SVGIG (reference sequence). Libraries were prepared by immunoSEQ multiplex PCR; TCRdb keeps only in-frame clonotypes and omits some of them. There are about 100,000 clones in the sample; roughly 94% occur only once, and around 0.18% lies in the top ten. This TCR was recovered from an adult with an advanced solid tumor such as melanoma, head and neck, liver or kidney cancer. The sequencing here drew on CD4+ or CD8+ T cells sorted from blood, taken in a trial of the OX40 agonist ivuxolimab. V is TRBV30 and J is TRBJ2-2; no clear D gene. The chain's CDR3 is CAGTPNTGELFF. CDR3 coding DNA: TGTGCCGGTACACCGAACACCGGGGAGCTGTTTTTT.